The entry below describes one T cell receptor beta chain. Its cognate antigen has yet to be identified. Per-base qualities were not stored, and no clone one base away is much larger. The data derive from a study of CD8+CD57+ T cells in acquired aplastic anemia (dated by TCRdb to 2016 to 2019). For the wider study: A mean of approximately 3 ug of DNA, ranging from about 0.2 to 27.4 ug, was extracted from sorted CD4+ and CD8+ cells. An average of approximately 10 million reads for CD4+ cells and 11.0 million reads for CD8+ cells was obtained from healthy donor samples.

V loses 3 bases of germline sequence and J loses 0 bases, and the interval between the two ends is 18 bases. CDR1 and CDR2 are read off the germline V gene as SGHTA and FQGTGA. The CDR3 runs 18 residues from the cysteine to the phenylalanine. Left in the record is the CDR3 DNA by itself, 54 bases read in frame from the first base. In the study, sorted CD4+ and CD8+ blood T cells from patients with severe aplastic anemia and from healthy subjects underwent deep sequencing of TCR repertoires. Ficoll-Paque density gradient centrifugation was used to isolate peripheral blood mononuclear cells. Before DNA extraction, CD4+ and CD8+ T cells were sorted by FACS or by magnetic beads. Profiling of TCR beta VDJ combinations and CDR3 sequences used genomic DNA as the template. An Illumina HiSeq 2000 was used for TCR repertoire sequencing. Under the source paper's analysis protocol: TRBV/TRBJ rearrangement plots, CDR3 size and DJ length profiles, and Simpson's diversity index were used to assess repertoires. Whichever DNA sequence was most abundant in the deep sequencing data was defined as the immunodominant clone. CDR3 amino acid sequences were screened for sharing across subjects and were compared with published repertoires and the VDJdb database. The public sequencing data were trimmed at Q25 with fastp and processed into clonotypes with MiXCR by TCRdb, which kept only in-frame beta chains. One record per CDR3 amino acid sequence lists the most common genes and DNA. TCRdb, rather than the study authors, made the V and J calls. Recorded for this sample are roughly 180,000 distinct CDR3 sequences; approximately 46% of them occurred a single time. The leading ten clones occupy approximately 2.9% of the sample.

General study outcomes and caveats: Between patients and healthy controls, no significant difference in CD8+ Simpson's diversity was found (P=0.060). Although some 28 CD8+ CDR3 sequences were shared by patients and controls, these sequences appeared highly expressed in patients and within the immunodominant clones of patients.

What was sequenced was sorted CD4+, CD8+, or CD8+CD57+ T cells (not recorded which) from PBMCs. This TCR derives from a human donor in good health. This chain is built from TRBV7-3 and TRBJ1-3; the D gene remains uncertain. The CDR3 corresponds to CASSFSQSTKLSGNTIYF. Read as DNA, the sequence is TGTGCCAGCAGCTTTTCCCAGTCCACCAAACTCTCTGGAAACACCATATATTTT.